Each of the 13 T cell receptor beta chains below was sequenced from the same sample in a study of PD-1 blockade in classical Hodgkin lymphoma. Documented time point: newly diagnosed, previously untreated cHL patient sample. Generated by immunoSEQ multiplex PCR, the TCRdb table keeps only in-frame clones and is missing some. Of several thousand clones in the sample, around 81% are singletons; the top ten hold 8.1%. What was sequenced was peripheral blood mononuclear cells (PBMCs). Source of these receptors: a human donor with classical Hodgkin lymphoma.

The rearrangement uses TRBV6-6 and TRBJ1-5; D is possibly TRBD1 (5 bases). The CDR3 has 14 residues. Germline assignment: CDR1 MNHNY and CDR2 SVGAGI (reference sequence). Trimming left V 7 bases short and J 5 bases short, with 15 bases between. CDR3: CASTGTAADQPQHF. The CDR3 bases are TGTGCCAGCACCGGGACGGCGGCCGATCAGCCCCAGCATTTT.

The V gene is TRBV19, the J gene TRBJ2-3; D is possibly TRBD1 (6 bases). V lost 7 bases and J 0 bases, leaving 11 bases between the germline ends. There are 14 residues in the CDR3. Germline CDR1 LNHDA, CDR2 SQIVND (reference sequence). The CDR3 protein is CASKATGSTDTQYF. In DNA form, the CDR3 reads TGTGCCAGTAAGGCGACAGGAAGCACAGATACGCAGTATTTT. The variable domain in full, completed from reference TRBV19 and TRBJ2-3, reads DGGITQSPKYLFRKEGQNVTLSCEQNLNHDAMYWYRQDPGQGLRLIYYSQIVNDFQKGDIAEGYSVSREKKESFPLTVTSAQKNPTAFYLCASKATGSTDTQYFGPGTRLTVL.

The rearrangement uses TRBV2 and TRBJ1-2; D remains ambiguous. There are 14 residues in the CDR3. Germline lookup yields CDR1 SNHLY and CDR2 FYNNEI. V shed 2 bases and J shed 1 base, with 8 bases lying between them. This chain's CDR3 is CASSEIRSNYGYTF. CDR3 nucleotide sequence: TGTGCCAGCAGTGAAATAAGGAGTAACTATGGCTACACCTTC.

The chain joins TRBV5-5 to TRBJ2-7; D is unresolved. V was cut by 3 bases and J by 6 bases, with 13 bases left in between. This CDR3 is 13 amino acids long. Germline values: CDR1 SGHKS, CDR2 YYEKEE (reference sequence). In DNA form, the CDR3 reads TGTGCCAGCAGCTGGGATTTGGAGTTCGAGCAGTACTTC. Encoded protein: CASSWDLEFEQYF.

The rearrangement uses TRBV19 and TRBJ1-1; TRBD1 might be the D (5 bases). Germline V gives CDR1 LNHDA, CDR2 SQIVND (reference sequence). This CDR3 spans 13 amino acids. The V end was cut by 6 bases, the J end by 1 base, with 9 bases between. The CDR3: CASSQTANTEAFF. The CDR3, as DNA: TGTGCCAGTAGCCAGACAGCGAACACTGAAGCTTTCTTT.

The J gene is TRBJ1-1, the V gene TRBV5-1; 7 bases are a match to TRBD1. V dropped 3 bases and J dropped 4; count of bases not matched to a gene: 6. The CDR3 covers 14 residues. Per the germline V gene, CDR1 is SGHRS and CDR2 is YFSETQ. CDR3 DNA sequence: TGCGCCAGCAGCTCTAGGACAGGACTCACTGAAGCTTTCTTT. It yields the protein CASSSRTGLTEAFF. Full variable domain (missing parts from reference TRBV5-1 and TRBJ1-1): KAGVTQTPRYLIKTRGQQVTLSCSPISGHRSVSWYQQTPGQGLQFLFEYFSETQRNKGNFPGRFSGRQFSNSRSEMNVSTLELGDSALYLCASSSRTGLTEAFFGQGTRLTVV.

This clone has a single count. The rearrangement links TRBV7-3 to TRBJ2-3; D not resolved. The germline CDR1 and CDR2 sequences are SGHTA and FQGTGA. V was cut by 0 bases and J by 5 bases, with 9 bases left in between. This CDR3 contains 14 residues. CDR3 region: CASSLTSSLDTQYF. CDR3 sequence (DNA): TGTGCCAGCAGCTTAACGTCCAGTCTAGATACGCAGTATTTT.

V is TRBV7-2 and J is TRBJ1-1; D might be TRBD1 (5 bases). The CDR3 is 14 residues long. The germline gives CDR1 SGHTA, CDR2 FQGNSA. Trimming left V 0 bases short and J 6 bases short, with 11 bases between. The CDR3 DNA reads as TGTGCCAGCAGCTTAGCGGGGGGGTTCGCTGAAGCTTTCTTT. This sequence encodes CASSLAGGFAEAFF.

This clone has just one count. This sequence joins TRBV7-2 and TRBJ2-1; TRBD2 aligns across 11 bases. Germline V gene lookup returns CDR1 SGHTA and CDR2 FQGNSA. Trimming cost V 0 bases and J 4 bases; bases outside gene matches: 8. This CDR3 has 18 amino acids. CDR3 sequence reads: CASSLAPSGTSGYNEQFF. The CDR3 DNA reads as TGTGCCAGCAGCTTAGCCCCCTCCGGGACTAGCGGATACAATGAGCAGTTCTTC.

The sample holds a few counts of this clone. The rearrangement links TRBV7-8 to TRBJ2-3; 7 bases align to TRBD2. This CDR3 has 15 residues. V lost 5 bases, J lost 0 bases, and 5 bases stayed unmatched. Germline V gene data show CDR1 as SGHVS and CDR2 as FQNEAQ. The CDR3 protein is CASSLREGSTDTQYF. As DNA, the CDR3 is TGTGCCAGCAGCCTCAGGGAGGGGAGCACAGATACGCAGTATTTT.

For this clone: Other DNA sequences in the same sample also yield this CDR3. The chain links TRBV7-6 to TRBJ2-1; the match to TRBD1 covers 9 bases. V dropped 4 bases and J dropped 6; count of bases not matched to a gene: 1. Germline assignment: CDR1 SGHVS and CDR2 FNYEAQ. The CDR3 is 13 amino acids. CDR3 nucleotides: TGTGCCAGCAGCTCACAGGGGGCCAATGAGCAGTTCTTC. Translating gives CASSSQGANEQFF.

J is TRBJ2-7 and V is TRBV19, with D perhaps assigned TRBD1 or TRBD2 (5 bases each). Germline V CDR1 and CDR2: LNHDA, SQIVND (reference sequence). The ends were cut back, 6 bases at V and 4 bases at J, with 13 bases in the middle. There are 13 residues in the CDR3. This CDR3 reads CASSLGPPYEQYF. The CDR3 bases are TGTGCCAGTAGCTTGGGACCGCCATACGAGCAGTACTTC.

The DNA of the CDR3 is TGTGCCAGCAAAAGAACGGACAGGTCCCAGCATTTT. Protein sequence: CASKRTDRSQHF. The chain uses TRBV6-6 and TRBJ1-5, with 7 bases that match TRBD1. J gave up 11 bases and V 7 bases, and 8 bases lay outside the gene matches. The CDR3 runs 12 residues. The germline CDR1 and CDR2 sequences are MNHNY and SVGAGI (reference sequence).